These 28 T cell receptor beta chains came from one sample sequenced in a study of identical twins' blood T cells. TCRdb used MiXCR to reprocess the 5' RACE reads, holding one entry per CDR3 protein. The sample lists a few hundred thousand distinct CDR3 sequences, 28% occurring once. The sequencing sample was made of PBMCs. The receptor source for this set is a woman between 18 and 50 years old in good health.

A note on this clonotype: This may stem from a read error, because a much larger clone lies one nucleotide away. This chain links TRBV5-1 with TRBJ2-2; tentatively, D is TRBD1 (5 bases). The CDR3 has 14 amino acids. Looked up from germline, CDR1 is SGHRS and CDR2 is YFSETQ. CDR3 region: CVSSLQGNTGELFF. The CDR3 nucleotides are TGCGTCAGCAGCCTCCAGGGAAACACCGGGGAGCTGTTTTTT. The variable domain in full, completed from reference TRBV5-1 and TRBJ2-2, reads KAGVTQTPRYLIKTRGQQVTLSCSPISGHRSVSWYQQTPGQGLQFLFEYFSETQRNKGNFPGRFSGRQFSNSRSEMNVSTLELGDSALYLCVSSLQGNTGELFFGEGSRLTVL.

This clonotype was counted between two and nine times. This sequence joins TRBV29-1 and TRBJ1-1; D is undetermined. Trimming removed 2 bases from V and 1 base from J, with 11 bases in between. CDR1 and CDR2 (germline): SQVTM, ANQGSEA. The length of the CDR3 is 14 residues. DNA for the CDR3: TGCAGCGTTGAAAAAGGTTTTGCGAACACTGAAGCTTTCTTT. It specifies CSVEKGFANTEAFF.

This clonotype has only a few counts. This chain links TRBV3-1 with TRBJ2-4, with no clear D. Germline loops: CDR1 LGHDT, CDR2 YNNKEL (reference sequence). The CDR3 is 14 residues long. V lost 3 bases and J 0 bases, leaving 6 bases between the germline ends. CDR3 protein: CASSQALAKNIQYF. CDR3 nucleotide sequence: TGTGCCAGCAGCCAGGCATTAGCCAAAAACATTCAGTACTTC.

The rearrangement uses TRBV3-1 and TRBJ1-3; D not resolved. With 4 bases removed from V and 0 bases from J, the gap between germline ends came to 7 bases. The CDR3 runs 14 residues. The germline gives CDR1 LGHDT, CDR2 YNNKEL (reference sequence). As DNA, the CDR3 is TGTGCCAGCAGCCTTACCTTCTCTGGAAACACCATATATTTT. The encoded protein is CASSLTFSGNTIYF.

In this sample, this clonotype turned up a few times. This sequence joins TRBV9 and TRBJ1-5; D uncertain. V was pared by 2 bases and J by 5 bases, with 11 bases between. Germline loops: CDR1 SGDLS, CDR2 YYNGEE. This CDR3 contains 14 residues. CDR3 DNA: TGTGCCAGCAGCGTGGAGGGTACCGATCAGCCCCAGCATTTT. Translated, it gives CASSVEGTDQPQHF.

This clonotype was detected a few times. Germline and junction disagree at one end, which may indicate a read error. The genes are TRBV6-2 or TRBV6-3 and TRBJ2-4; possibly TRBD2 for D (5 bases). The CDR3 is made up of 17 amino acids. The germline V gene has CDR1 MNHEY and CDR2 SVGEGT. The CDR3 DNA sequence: TGTACCAGCAGTTACTCGATACGGCGAGGGGCCAAAAACATTCAGTACTTC. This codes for CTSSYSIRRGAKNIQYF.

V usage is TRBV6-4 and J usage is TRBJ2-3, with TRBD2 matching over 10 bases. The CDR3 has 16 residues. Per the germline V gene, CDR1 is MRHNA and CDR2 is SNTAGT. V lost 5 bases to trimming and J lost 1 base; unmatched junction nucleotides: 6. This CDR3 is CASSTSGTSGTDTQYF. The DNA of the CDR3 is TGTGCCAGCAGTACCTCCGGGACTAGCGGCACAGATACGCAGTATTTT.

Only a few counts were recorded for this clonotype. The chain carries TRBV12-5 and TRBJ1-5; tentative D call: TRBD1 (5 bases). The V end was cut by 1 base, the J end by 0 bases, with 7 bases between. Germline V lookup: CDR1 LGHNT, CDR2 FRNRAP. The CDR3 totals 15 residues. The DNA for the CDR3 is TGTGCTAGTGGTTTGGGACAGACTAGCAATCAGCCCCAGCATTTT. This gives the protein CASGLGQTSNQPQHF.

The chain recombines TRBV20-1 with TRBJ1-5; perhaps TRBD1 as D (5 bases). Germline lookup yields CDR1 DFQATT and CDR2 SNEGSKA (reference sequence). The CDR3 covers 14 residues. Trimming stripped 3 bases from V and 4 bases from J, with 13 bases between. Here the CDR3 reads CSASAWQGNQPQHF. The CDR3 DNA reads TGCAGTGCTAGCGCTTGGCAGGGAAATCAGCCCCAGCATTTT.

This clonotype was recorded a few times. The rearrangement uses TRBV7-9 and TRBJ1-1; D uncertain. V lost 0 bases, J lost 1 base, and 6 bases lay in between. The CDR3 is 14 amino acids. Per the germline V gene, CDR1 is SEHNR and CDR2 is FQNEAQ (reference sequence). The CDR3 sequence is CASSLAGKNTEAFF. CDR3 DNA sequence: TGTGCCAGCAGCTTAGCCGGGAAGAACACTGAAGCTTTCTTT.

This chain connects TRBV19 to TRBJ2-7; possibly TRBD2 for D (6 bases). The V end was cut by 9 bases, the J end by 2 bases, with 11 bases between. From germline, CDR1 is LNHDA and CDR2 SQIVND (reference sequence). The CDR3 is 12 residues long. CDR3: CASTSSTYEQYF. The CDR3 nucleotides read TGTGCCAGCACTAGCTCCACCTACGAGCAGTACTTC.

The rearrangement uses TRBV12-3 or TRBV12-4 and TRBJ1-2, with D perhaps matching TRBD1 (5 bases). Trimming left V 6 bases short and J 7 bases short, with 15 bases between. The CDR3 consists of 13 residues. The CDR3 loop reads CASSEWGRVGYTF. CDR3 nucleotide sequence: TGTGCCAGCAGCGAGTGGGGGAGAGTTGGCTACACCTTC.

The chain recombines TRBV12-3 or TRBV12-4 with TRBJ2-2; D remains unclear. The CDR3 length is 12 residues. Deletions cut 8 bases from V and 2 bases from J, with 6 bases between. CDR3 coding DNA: TGTGCCAGCCTCTTAAACACCGGGGAGCTGTTTTTT. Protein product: CASLLNTGELFF.

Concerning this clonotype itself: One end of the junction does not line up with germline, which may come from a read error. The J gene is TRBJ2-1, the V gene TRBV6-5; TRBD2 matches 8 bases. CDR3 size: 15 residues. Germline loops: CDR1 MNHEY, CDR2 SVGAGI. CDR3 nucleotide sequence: TGTGCCAGCAGTCACTCGGCGGGAGGTGGCTTTGAGCAGTTCTTC. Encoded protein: CASSHSAGGGFEQFF.

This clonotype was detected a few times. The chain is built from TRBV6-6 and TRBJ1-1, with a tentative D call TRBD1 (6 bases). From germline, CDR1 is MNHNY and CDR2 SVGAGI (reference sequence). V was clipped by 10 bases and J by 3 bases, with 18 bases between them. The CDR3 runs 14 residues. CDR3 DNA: TGTGCCACCACTCCCTGGGGGGCGGACACTGAAGCTTTCTTT. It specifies CATTPWGADTEAFF.

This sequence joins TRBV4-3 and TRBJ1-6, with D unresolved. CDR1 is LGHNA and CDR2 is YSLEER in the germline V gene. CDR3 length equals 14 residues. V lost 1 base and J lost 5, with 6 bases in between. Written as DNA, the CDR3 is TGCGCCAGCAGCCAAGTACAGAATAATTCACCCCTCCACTTT. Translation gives CASSQVQNNSPLHF.

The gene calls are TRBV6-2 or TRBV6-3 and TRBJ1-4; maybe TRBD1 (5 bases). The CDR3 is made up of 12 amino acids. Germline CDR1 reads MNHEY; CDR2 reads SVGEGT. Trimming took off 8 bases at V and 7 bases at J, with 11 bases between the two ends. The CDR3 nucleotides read TGTGCCAGCGGGGGACGCGCTGAAAAACTGTTTTTT. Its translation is CASGGRAEKLFF.

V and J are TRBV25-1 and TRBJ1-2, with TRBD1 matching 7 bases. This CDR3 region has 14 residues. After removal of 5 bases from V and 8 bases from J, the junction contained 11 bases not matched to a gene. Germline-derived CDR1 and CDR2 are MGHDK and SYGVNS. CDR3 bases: TGTGCCAGCAGTTATAGACAGGGTCCGGACGGCTACACCTTC. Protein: CASSYRQGPDGYTF.

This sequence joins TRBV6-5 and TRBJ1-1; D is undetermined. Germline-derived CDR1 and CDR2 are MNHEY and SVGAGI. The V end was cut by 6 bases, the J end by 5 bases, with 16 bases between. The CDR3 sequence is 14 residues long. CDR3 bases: TGTGCCAGCAGCCCTATTACCCTCATTACTGAAGCTTTCTTT. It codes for CASSPITLITEAFF.

Here the CDR3 DNA reads TGCAGTGCTAGAGGGTTTAAGGACCACACCTTC. Residues: CSARGFKDHTF. The rearrangement uses TRBV20-1 and TRBJ1-2; no reliable D call. This CDR3 is built from 11 residues. V shed 1 base and J shed 12 bases, with 12 bases lying between them. The V gene's germline CDR1 is DFQATT and CDR2 SNEGSKA (reference sequence).

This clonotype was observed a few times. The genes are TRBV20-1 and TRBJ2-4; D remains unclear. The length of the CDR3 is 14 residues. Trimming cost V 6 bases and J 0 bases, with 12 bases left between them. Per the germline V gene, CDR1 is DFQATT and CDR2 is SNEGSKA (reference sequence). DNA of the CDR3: TGCAGTGCATGGGGTTTGTCAGCCAAAAACATTCAGTACTTC. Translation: CSAWGLSAKNIQYF.

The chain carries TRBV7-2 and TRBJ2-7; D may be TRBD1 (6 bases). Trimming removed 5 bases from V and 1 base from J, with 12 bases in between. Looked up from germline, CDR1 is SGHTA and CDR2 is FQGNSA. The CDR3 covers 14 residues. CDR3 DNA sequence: TGTGCCAGCAGCGCCAGGACAGAATCCTACGAGCAGTACTTC. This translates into CASSARTESYEQYF.

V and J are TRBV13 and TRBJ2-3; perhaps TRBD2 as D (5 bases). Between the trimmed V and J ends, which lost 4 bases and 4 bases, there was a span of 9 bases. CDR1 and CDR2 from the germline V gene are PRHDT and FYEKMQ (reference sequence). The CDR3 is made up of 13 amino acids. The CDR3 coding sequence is TGTGCCAGCAGCTCCGGGGTGGCAGATACGCAGTATTTT. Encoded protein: CASSSGVADTQYF.

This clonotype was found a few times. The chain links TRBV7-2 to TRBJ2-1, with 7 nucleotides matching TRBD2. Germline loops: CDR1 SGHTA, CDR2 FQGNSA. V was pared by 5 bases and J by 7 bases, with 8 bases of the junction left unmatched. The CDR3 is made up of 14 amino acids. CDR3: CASSQSGAGNEQFF. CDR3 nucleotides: TGTGCCAGCAGCCAAAGCGGGGCCGGGAATGAGCAGTTCTTC.

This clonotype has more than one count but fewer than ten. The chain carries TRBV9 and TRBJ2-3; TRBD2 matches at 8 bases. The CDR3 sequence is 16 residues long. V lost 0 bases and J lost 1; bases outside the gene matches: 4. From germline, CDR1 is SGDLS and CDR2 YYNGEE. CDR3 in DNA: TGTGCCAGCAGCGTAGCGGGAGGGAGGGGCACAGATACGCAGTATTTT. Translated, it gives CASSVAGGRGTDTQYF.

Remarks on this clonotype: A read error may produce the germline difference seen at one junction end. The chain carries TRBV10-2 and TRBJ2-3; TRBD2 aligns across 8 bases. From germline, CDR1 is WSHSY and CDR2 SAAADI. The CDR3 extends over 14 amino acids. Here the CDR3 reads CASRRGGPTDTQFF. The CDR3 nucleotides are TGCGCCAGCCGTCGCGGGGGGCCCACAGATACGCAGTTTTTT.

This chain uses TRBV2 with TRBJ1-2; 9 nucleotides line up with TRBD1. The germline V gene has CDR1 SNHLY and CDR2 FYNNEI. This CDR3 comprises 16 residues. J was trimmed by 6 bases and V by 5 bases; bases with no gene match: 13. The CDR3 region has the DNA TGTGCCAGCAGTCCGCTTGAGGGACAGGGAATTGATGGCTACACCTTC. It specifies CASSPLEGQGIDGYTF.

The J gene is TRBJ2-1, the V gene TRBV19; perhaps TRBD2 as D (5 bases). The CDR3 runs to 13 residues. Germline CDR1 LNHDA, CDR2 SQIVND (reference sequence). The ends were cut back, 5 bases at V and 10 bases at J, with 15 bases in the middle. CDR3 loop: CASSFDLAWEQFF. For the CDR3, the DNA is TGTGCCAGTAGTTTCGATCTAGCATGGGAGCAGTTCTTC.